The entry below describes one TCR beta chain. This clonotype was picked up many times. Its antigen is currently not known. Base qualities are missing; no much larger clone stands one base away. The library was obtained by multiplex PCR. These reads were obtained on an Illumina HiSeq 4000. TCR beta libraries were built with iRepertoire HTBI primers and Arm-PCR amplification of CDR3 regions. Before sequencing, the PCR products went through gel purification. From the authors' description of their analysis: Gene usage analysis of CDR3 amino acid clonotypes used the approximately 62 TRBV and around 14 TRBJ segments found across samples. Filtered high-quality paired reads were merged into contigs using COPE and FqMerger. BLAST was used to align contigs to IMGT TRBV, TRBD and TRBJ reference genes, with CDR3 defined following IMGT. Highly expanded clones were defined as clonotypes with a frequency above 0.1%. Shannon entropy served as the measure of repertoire diversity, while the Gini coefficient captured V-J evenness. A clonotype found in more than one individual was treated as public. TCRdb trimmed the raw reads at Q25, called clones with MiXCR and kept productive beta chains. CDR3 protein sequences are deduplicated, and each keeps its most common genes and DNA. The V and J calls and clone size come from TCRdb's table, not from the authors' own analysis. In all, the sample holds about 300,000 distinct CDR3 sequences, and 15% to 20% of those were seen once. The top ten hold around 36% of the sample.

This sample is drawn from a study of regulatory T cells in long-lasting Graves disease (dated by TCRdb to about 2021). With respect to the entire study: Patients with newly diagnosed Graves' disease had been on antithyroid drugs for under 3 months. This study used TCR sequencing and RNA sequencing of peripheral blood to compare persistent Graves' disease patients against newly diagnosed Graves' disease patients. The study took place in China and was registered as a clinical trial. A total of around 35 samples underwent TCR sequencing, from roughly 13 patients with persistent Graves' disease and 20 patients with newly diagnosed Graves' disease. Broad study findings and their caveats: Persistent disease showed preferential use of TRBV28, TRBJ1-2 and TRBJ2-5, whereas newly diagnosed disease favored TRBV20-1 and TRBJ2-1. More public clonotypes were shared among persistent patients (roughly 2,700) than among newly diagnosed patients (approximately 1,000). Because the primary lesion, thyroid tissue, could not be accessed, the study looked at peripheral blood alone. Sequencing and analysis were limited to the TCR beta chain. The authors noted that the small sample size was a limitation that may lower accuracy. Persistent Graves' disease patients showed lower TCR Shannon entropy and fewer highly expanded clones than newly diagnosed patients, suggesting clonal expansion.

In light of the paper, this sample's time point label describes: newly diagnosed GD, antithyroid drugs for less than 3 months. For both TCR sequencing and RNA sequencing, RNA was extracted from PBMCs in TRIzol. The diagnosis of Graves' disease followed American Thyroid Association guidelines. The patients came from an endocrinology department in Xi'an, China. From each patient, roughly 9 milliliters of peripheral blood was collected into an EDTA anticoagulant tube. Ficoll Paque Plus density gradient separation was used to isolate PBMCs, and no additional T cell sorting was done. An Agilent 2100 Bioanalyzer and agarose gel were used to check RNA quality, while a NanoDrop 2000 measured RNA concentration. Reading the germline V gene gives CDR1 SNHLY and CDR2 FYNNEI. V is reduced by 3 bases and J by 1 base, leaving a spacing of 8 bases between them. CDR3 length: 14 amino acids, cysteine to phenylalanine. Left in the record is the CDR3 DNA by itself, 42 bases read in frame from the first base.

The material sequenced was peripheral blood mononuclear cells (PBMCs), taken at new diagnosis, from a patient treated with antithyroid drugs. This TCR was sampled from a female donor with Graves disease. The V and J segments used are TRBV2 and TRBJ2-3; no D gene call is confident. CDR3 protein: CASSEPRGTDTQYF. The DNA sequence is given as TGTGCCAGCAGTGAGCCTAGGGGCACAGATACGCAGTATTTT.